A single sample gave rise to the 29 T cell receptor beta chains below, sequenced in a study of identifying expanded T cells in peripheral blood. Assay used: immunoSEQ multiplex PCR; TCRdb lists only in-frame clones, some missing. Of approximately 110,000 clones in the sample, around 89% are singletons; the top ten hold less than 20%. The material sequenced was blood. The source is a person between 18 and 69 years old in good health.

About this clone itself: An end of the junction does not agree with germline; a read error may underlie this. Additional DNA sequences in this sample encode the identical CDR3. The chain is built from TRBV19 and TRBJ2-7; 7 bases line up with TRBD1. CDR1 is LNHDA, CDR2 SQIVND, per germline (reference sequence). This CDR3 contains 14 residues. In nucleotides, the CDR3 is TGTGCCAGCAGTACCCCGGGACAGACCAAGGAGCAGTACTTC. Protein: CASSTPGQTKEQYF.

A remark on this clone: Other DNA sequences within the sample encode an identical CDR3. The rearrangement joins TRBV7-2 to TRBJ1-4, with D perhaps TRBD1 (5 bases). CDR1 and CDR2 (germline): SGHTA, FQGNSA. V lost 5 bases and J lost 7, with 8 bases in between. The CDR3 has 12 residues. DNA for the CDR3: TGTGCCAGCAGCCCCCAGGGTGAAAAACTGTTTTTT. As protein: CASSPQGEKLFF.

This rearrangement joins TRBV7-7 to TRBJ2-7, with D possibly being TRBD2 (5 bases). V was pared by 3 bases and J by 2 bases, with 8 bases between. The CDR3 length is 13 residues. Germline lookup yields CDR1 SSHAT and CDR2 FNYEAQ (reference sequence). CDR3 loop: CASSLERAYEQYF. CDR3 in DNA: TGTGCCAGCAGCTTGGAGAGGGCCTACGAGCAGTACTTC.

The V call is TRBV10-3, the J call TRBJ2-7; TRBD2 matches 12 bases. Germline values: CDR1 ENHRY, CDR2 SYGVKD. The CDR3 totals 17 residues. V trimming: 3 bases; J trimming: 4 bases; junction bases outside the gene matches: 10. CDR3 residues: CAISDPTSGGAHYEQYF. The CDR3, as DNA: TGTGCCATCAGTGACCCGACTAGCGGGGGAGCTCATTACGAGCAGTACTTC.

The chain couples TRBV2 to TRBJ1-3; no reliable D call. The CDR3 length is 11 residues. Trimming pared 7 bases from V and 4 bases from J, leaving 5 bases between. The germline gives CDR1 SNHLY, CDR2 FYNNEI. Here the CDR3 reads CASNGGNTIYF. CDR3 nucleotides: TGTGCCAGCAACGGGGGAAACACCATATATTTT.

The chain combines TRBV13 with TRBJ2-2; D ambiguous. The CDR3 is 11 amino acids. Trimming left V 1 base short and J 8 bases short, with 2 bases between. Germline CDR1 and CDR2: PRHDT and FYEKMQ (reference sequence). The CDR3 here is CASSLEGELFF. The CDR3 nucleotides read TGTGCCAGCAGCTTAGAGGGGGAGCTGTTTTTT. Combining the CDR3 with reference TRBV13 and TRBJ2-2 gives the whole variable domain AAGVIQSPRHLIKEKRETATLKCYPIPRHDTVYWYQQGPGQDPQFLISFYEKMQSDKGSIPDRFSAQQFSDYHSELNMSSLELGDSALYFCASSLEGELFFGEGSRLTVL.

The chain carries TRBV19 and TRBJ2-7; 10 nucleotides align to TRBD2. The CDR3 is 15 residues long. Germline values: CDR1 LNHDA, CDR2 SQIVND (reference sequence). The J segment lost 0 bases and the V segment lost 5 bases, leaving 4 bases of the junction unmatched. CDR3 region: CASSPLAGASYEQYF. CDR3 DNA sequence: TGTGCCAGTAGTCCGCTAGCGGGGGCCTCCTACGAGCAGTACTTC.

Note on this clone: Other DNA sequences from this sample encode an identical CDR3 as well. The V call is TRBV7-9, the J call TRBJ1-2, with D unclear. The CDR3 covers 14 residues. Germline V CDR1 and CDR2: SEHNR, FQNEAQ (reference sequence). The V and J ends lost 2 bases and 2 bases respectively, with 9 bases between them. The CDR3 DNA follows: TGTGCCAGCAGCTTAAGCGACGGAAACTATGGCTACACCTTC. It specifies CASSLSDGNYGYTF.

Only one count was recorded for this clone. V gene TRBV18 combines with J gene TRBJ1-2; D unclear. This CDR3 spans 13 amino acids. The V end lost 3 bases, the J end lost 0 bases, and 5 bases lay between the germline ends. CDR1 KGHSH and CDR2 LQKENI come from the germline V gene. The CDR3 loop is CASSPQPNYGYTF. CDR3 in DNA: TGTGCCAGCTCACCCCAGCCTAACTATGGCTACACCTTC.

This chain connects TRBV4-3 to TRBJ1-4; 7 positions agree with TRBD1. Germline CDR1 LGHNA, CDR2 YSLEER. J lost 10 bases, V lost 3 bases, and 11 bases had no gene match. The CDR3 covers 15 residues. Written as DNA, the CDR3 is TGCGCCAGCAGCCAGAACCGGGACAGAGACCGAAAACTGTTTTTT. Protein sequence: CASSQNRDRDRKLFF.

The rearrangement joins TRBV6-5 to TRBJ2-3, with D uncertain. This CDR3 region has 16 residues. Germline CDR1 and CDR2: MNHEY and SVGAGI. Trimming took 1 base from V and 8 from J, leaving 19 bases between them. CDR3 in amino acids: CASSYWRTEAVGTQYF. The CDR3 DNA sequence: TGTGCCAGCAGTTACTGGCGGACCGAGGCCGTGGGTACGCAGTATTTT.

The chain joins TRBV10-3 to TRBJ1-2; D uncertain. Trimming took off 4 bases at V and 7 bases at J, with 7 bases between the two ends. Looked up from germline, CDR1 is ENHRY and CDR2 is SYGVKD. The CDR3 is 11 amino acids. The CDR3 region is CAISADGGYTF. The CDR3 nucleotides are TGTGCCATCAGTGCGGACGGTGGCTACACCTTC.

This chain joins TRBV7-8 and TRBJ2-7; D could derive from TRBD1 or TRBD2 (5 bases each). V shed 6 bases and J shed 5 bases, with 14 bases lying between them. This CDR3 region has 13 residues. Germline CDR1 and CDR2: SGHVS and FQNEAQ. CDR3 DNA sequence: TGTGCCAGCAGGGGGGACGTTAAGGACGAGCAGTACTTC. The encoded protein is CASRGDVKDEQYF.

DNA for the CDR3: TGCAGTGCTAGTCCCTATGGCTACACCTTC. Residues: CSASPYGYTF. The chain combines TRBV20-1 with TRBJ1-2; D gene uncertain. Germline values: CDR1 DFQATT, CDR2 SNEGSKA (reference sequence). Trimming took off 3 bases at V and 4 bases at J, with 3 bases between the two ends. The CDR3 sequence is 10 residues long.

The V call is TRBV19, the J call TRBJ1-5; no clear D. CDR1 and CDR2 from the germline V gene are LNHDA and SQIVND (reference sequence). The V end lost 6 bases, the J end lost 12 bases, and 15 bases lay between the germline ends. The CDR3 length is 12 residues. CDR3 residues: CASSTGTRIQHF. The DNA for the CDR3 is TGTGCCAGTAGCACGGGAACCCGGATCCAGCATTTT.

This sequence joins TRBV5-1 and TRBJ2-5; a weak D match, TRBD2 (7 bases). Trimming left V 4 bases short and J 5 bases short, with 12 bases between. The germline V gene has CDR1 SGHRS and CDR2 YFSETQ. CDR3 length equals 13 residues. DNA of the CDR3: TGCGCCAGCAGCCCGGGGGGCATCGAGACCCAGTACTTC. This codes for CASSPGGIETQYF.

The chain has TRBV30 and TRBJ1-3; maybe TRBD1 (5 bases). Between the trimmed V and J ends, which lost 5 bases and 0 bases, there was a span of 8 bases. The length of the CDR3 is 13 residues. The germline gives CDR1 GTSNPN, CDR2 SVGIG (reference sequence). CDR3 amino acids: CAWARGSGNTIYF. The CDR3 bases are TGTGCCTGGGCTAGGGGCTCTGGAAACACCATATATTTT.

This chain links TRBV9 with TRBJ1-6; 9 nucleotides match TRBD1. With V trimmed by 0 bases and J by 13 bases, 8 bases remained unmatched. The CDR3 consists of 15 residues. Looked up from germline, CDR1 is SGDLS and CDR2 is YYNGEE. CDR3 nucleotides: TGTGCCAGCAGCGTAGCTCCGGACAGGGGTTCCCCCCTCCACTTT. This sequence encodes CASSVAPDRGSPLHF.

This clone came up a few times. The chain employs TRBV9 and TRBJ2-7, with TRBD1 identical over 10 bases. With V trimmed by 5 bases and J by 3 bases, 20 bases remained unmatched. The CDR3 runs to 19 residues. Per germline, CDR1 SGDLS and CDR2 YYNGEE. The CDR3 is CASRDPGQGSRPHIYEQYF. The DNA for the CDR3 is TGTGCCAGCAGGGATCCGGGACAGGGGTCCCGACCCCATATCTACGAGCAGTACTTC.

This clone was counted a few times. The gene calls are TRBV13 and TRBJ1-2; a possible D gene is TRBD1 (6 bases). Germline loops: CDR1 PRHDT, CDR2 FYEKMQ (reference sequence). Trimming shortened V by 1 base and J by 3 bases, and 6 bases separated the two germline ends. CDR3 length equals 13 residues. CDR3 DNA: TGTGCCAGCAGCTTAGCAGGGGACTATGGCTACACCTTC. Translation gives CASSLAGDYGYTF.

This rearrangement joins TRBV7-9 to TRBJ1-2; D not resolved. Germline CDR1 reads SEHNR; CDR2 reads FQNEAQ (reference sequence). The CDR3 has 13 amino acids. The V and J ends lost 4 bases and 8 bases respectively, with 14 bases between them. The DNA for the CDR3 is TGTGCCAGCAGCTCCTCCCCTACTAGGGGCTACACCTTC. It yields the protein CASSSSPTRGYTF.

This sequence joins TRBV7-2 and TRBJ2-7, with 7 bases fitting TRBD1. Germline values: CDR1 SGHTA, CDR2 FQGNSA. With 5 bases clipped from V and 11 bases from J, the junction kept 18 bases outside the gene matches. The CDR3 extends over 15 amino acids. CDR3 in amino acids: CASSLELTGSYAEYF. CDR3 DNA: TGTGCCAGCAGCCTGGAGCTGACAGGGTCCTACGCAGAGTACTTC.

V gene TRBV7-9 combines with J gene TRBJ2-3; D might be TRBD1 (5 bases). Germline values: CDR1 SEHNR, CDR2 FQNEAQ (reference sequence). Trimming took 5 bases from V and 0 from J, leaving 15 bases between them. The CDR3 is made up of 16 amino acids. CDR3 sequence (DNA): TGTGCCAGCAGCGGTGACAGAATAGCTAGCACAGATACGCAGTATTTT. This codes for CASSGDRIASTDTQYF.

On this clone: One junction end disagrees with the germline gene, perhaps due to a read error. The CDR3: CAISLTANTEAFF. The CDR3 DNA is TGTGCCATCAGTCTGACGGCGAACACTGAAGCTTTCTTT. The rearrangement uses TRBV6-5 and TRBJ1-1; no definite D call. The CDR3 length is 13 residues. Germline lookup yields CDR1 MNHEY and CDR2 SVGAGI.

This clone was counted a few times. The chain is built from TRBV23-1 and TRBJ1-5; 7 bases are a match to TRBD1. TRBV23-1 is an ORF; its function is uncertain. The V gene end was trimmed by 6 bases and the J gene end by 4 bases; junction bases not matched to a gene: 12. The CDR3 length is 16 residues. The CDR3: CASRDQGGYGNQPQHF. The CDR3 DNA reads as TGCGCCAGCAGAGACCAGGGGGGTTATGGTAATCAGCCCCAGCATTTT.

Points on this clone: The junction differs from germline at one of its ends, possibly a read error. The chain employs TRBV27 and TRBJ2-1; D perhaps matches TRBD1 (6 bases). Germline CDR1 and CDR2: MNHEY and SMNVEV (reference sequence). The CDR3 totals 13 residues. The CDR3 region is CASRLSAGTLLLF. As DNA, the CDR3 is TGTGCCAGCAGACTCTCGGCCGGGACACTGCTACTCTTC.

The chain is built from TRBV6-5 and TRBJ1-4; weak D call: TRBD1 (5 bases). V dropped 5 bases and J dropped 4 bases, with 14 bases sitting between them. This CDR3 has 15 residues. Germline V gives CDR1 MNHEY, CDR2 SVGAGI. The CDR3 coding sequence is TGTGCCAGCAGTCCTCCGGGGGGGGGTAATGAAAAACTGTTTTTT. Its translation: CASSPPGGGNEKLFF.

The sample holds one count of this clone. The chain carries TRBV6-6 and TRBJ1-6; D gene unclear. V was trimmed by 6 bases and J by 6 bases, leaving 9 bases between them. Germline V gene lookup returns CDR1 MNHNY and CDR2 SVGAGI (reference sequence). This CDR3 has 13 residues. The chain's CDR3 is CASRRDGNSPLHF. The CDR3 DNA sequence: TGTGCCAGCAGGCGTGATGGTAATTCACCCCTCCACTTT.

V is TRBV6-5 and J is TRBJ1-4; D not certain. This CDR3 has 13 amino acids. V lost 2 bases and J lost 10, with 11 bases in between. CDR1 and CDR2 (germline): MNHEY, SVGAGI. CDR3: CASSYSEGVKLFF. Written as DNA, the CDR3 is TGTGCCAGCAGTTACAGCGAAGGAGTAAAACTGTTTTTT.